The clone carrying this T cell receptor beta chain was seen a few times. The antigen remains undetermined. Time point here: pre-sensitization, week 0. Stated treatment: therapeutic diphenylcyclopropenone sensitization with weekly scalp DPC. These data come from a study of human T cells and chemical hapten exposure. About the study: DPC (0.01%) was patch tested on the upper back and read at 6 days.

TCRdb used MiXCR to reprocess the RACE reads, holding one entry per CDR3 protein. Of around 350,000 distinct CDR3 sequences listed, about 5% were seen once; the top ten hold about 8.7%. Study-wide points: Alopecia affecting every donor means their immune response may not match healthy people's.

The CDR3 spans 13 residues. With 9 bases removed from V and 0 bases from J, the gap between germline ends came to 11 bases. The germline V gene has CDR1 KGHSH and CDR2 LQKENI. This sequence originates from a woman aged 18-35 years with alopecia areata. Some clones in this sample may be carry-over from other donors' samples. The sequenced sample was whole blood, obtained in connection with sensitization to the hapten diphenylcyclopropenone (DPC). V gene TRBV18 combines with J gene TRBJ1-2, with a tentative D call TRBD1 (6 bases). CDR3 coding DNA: TGTGCCAGTGAGGACAGTACTAACTATGGCTACACCTTC. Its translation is CASEDSTNYGYTF.